The 26 T cell receptor beta chains below all came from one sample that was sequenced in a study of blood T cell repertoires in COVID-19. Sequencing was performed with immunoSEQ multiplex PCR; in TCRdb, only in-frame clones are kept and a portion is missing. The table records under 200,000 clones, 65% to 85% of them present only once. The specimen was peripheral blood. These receptors were taken from an elderly woman with active or convalescent COVID-19.

The CDR3 protein is CASGLVLSGTGAYEQYF. As DNA, the CDR3 is TGTGCTAGTGGTTTGGTACTCTCCGGGACAGGAGCCTACGAGCAGTACTTC. The rearrangement links TRBV12-5 to TRBJ2-7, with 8 bases that match TRBD1. The CDR3 is made up of 17 amino acids. Germline V CDR1 and CDR2: LGHNT, FRNRAP. V lost 0 bases to trimming and J lost 2 bases; unmatched junction nucleotides: 9. Together with reference TRBV12-5 and TRBJ2-7, the CDR3 gives the full variable domain: DARVTQTPRHKVTEMGQEVTMRCQPILGHNTVFWYRQTMMQGLELLAYFRNRAPLDDSGMPKDRFSAEMPDATLATLKIQPSEPRDSAVYFCASGLVLSGTGAYEQYFGPGTRLTVT.

The chain couples TRBV18 to TRBJ2-7; D ambiguous. The CDR3 contains 14 residues. Germline-derived CDR1 and CDR2 are KGHSH and LQKENI. V was cut by 2 bases and J by 0 bases, with 8 bases left in between. CDR3 coding DNA: TGTGCCAGCTCACCAGGCTCAATCTCCTACGAGCAGTACTTC. Protein: CASSPGSISYEQYF.

The V gene is TRBV18, the J gene TRBJ1-5, with a weak D call TRBD1 (6 bases). There are 14 residues in the CDR3. The germline V gene has CDR1 KGHSH and CDR2 LQKENI. V gave up 2 bases and J gave up 5 bases, with 10 bases separating them. This CDR3 is CASSPEAGDQPQHF. The CDR3 coding sequence is TGTGCCAGCTCACCAGAGGCAGGGGATCAGCCCCAGCATTTT.

This clone was observed a few times. This sequence joins TRBV9 and TRBJ1-3; no definite D call. V was clipped by 0 bases and J by 0 bases, with 7 bases between them. There are 15 residues in the CDR3. In germline, CDR1 is SGDLS, CDR2 YYNGEE. The CDR3 DNA reads TGTGCCAGCAGCGTAGCTTGGGCCTCTGGAAACACCATATATTTT. It yields the protein CASSVAWASGNTIYF.

This chain joins TRBV3-1 (or the pseudogene TRBV3-2) and TRBJ1-4; 7 bases are shared with TRBD1. The CDR3 has 18 amino acids. Losses at the gene ends were 0 bases for V and 4 bases for J; bases not matched to a gene: 11. CDR1 LGHDT and CDR2 YNNKEL come from the germline V gene (reference sequence). The chain's CDR3 is CASSQERTGDPLNEKLFF. The CDR3 region has the DNA TGTGCCAGCAGCCAAGAAAGAACAGGGGATCCCCTTAATGAAAAACTGTTTTTT.

The rearrangement uses TRBV7-2 and TRBJ1-3, with a possible D match to TRBD1 (5 bases). Trimming stripped 6 bases from V and 3 bases from J, with 15 bases between. In germline, CDR1 is SGHTA, CDR2 FQGNSA. The CDR3 is made up of 15 amino acids. The CDR3, as DNA: TGTGCCAGCAGTCGACATACGGGGGATGGAAACACCATATATTTT. It encodes CASSRHTGDGNTIYF.

This clone has only a few counts. The V call is TRBV11-2, the J call TRBJ1-2; 9 nucleotides agree with TRBD1. With 3 bases clipped from V and 1 base from J, the junction kept 3 bases outside the gene matches. This CDR3 comprises 15 residues. Germline V gives CDR1 SGHAT, CDR2 FQNNGV. CDR3 in DNA: TGTGCCAGCAGCTTGGGGGACAGGGTTAACTATGGCTACACCTTC. This gives the protein CASSLGDRVNYGYTF. The entire variable domain, with the rest obtained from reference TRBV11-2 and TRBJ1-2, is as follows: EAGVAQSPRYKIIEKRQSVAFWCNPISGHATLYWYQQILGQGPKLLIQFQNNGVVDDSQLPKDRFSAERLKGVDSTLKIQPAKLEDSAVYLCASSLGDRVNYGYTFGSGTRLTVV.

This chain links TRBV15 with TRBJ1-4; weak D call: TRBD1 (5 bases). The V gene's germline CDR1 is LNHNV and CDR2 YYDKDF (reference sequence). Trimming removed 0 bases at V and 7 bases at J, with 18 bases between. CDR3 size: 17 residues. The chain's CDR3 is CATSRDLGSGGSEKLFF. The CDR3 DNA reads as TGTGCCACCAGCAGAGATCTCGGGTCCGGGGGGAGTGAAAAACTGTTTTTT.

V is TRBV10-3 and J is TRBJ1-4; D unresolved. Trimming shortened V by 0 bases and J by 7 bases, and 15 bases separated the two germline ends. The CDR3 runs to 16 residues. Germline CDR1 and CDR2: ENHRY and SYGVKD. Written as DNA, the CDR3 is TGTGCCATCAGTGAGTCGTGGGCGGGGAATGGTGAAAAACTGTTTTTT. Translating gives CAISESWAGNGEKLFF.

This CDR3 reads CASSDQGTGTDTQYF. The CDR3 DNA reads as TGTGCCAGCAGTGACCAGGGGACGGGGACAGATACGCAGTATTTT. The chain links TRBV2 to TRBJ2-3; D possibly corresponds to TRBD1 (6 bases). CDR3 length: 15 amino acids. Germline V gives CDR1 SNHLY, CDR2 FYNNEI. V lost 3 bases, J lost 3 bases, and 13 bases lay in between.

V usage is TRBV6-5 and J usage is TRBJ1-2; D perhaps matches TRBD1 (5 bases). Germline-derived CDR1 and CDR2 are MNHEY and SVGAGI. Trimming stripped 8 bases from V and 8 bases from J, with 24 bases between. The CDR3 has 15 amino acids. The CDR3 nucleotides are TGTGCCAGCCTTGGGAGGGGCAGTTCAGTGAAGGGCTACACCTTC. Residues: CASLGRGSSVKGYTF.

CDR3 nucleotides: TGTGCCAGCAGCTCGGGACAGCGAGAGACCCAGTACTTC. It yields the protein CASSSGQRETQYF. The genes are TRBV11-3 and TRBJ2-5; TRBD1 aligns across 7 bases. V trimming: 4 bases; J trimming: 4 bases; junction bases outside the gene matches: 3. Germline assignment: CDR1 SGHNT and CDR2 YENEEA. This CDR3 has 13 residues.

The chain has TRBV18 and TRBJ2-1; 9 bases are shared with TRBD1. The CDR3 spans 15 residues. The V gene's germline CDR1 is KGHSH and CDR2 LQKENI. Trimming cost V 6 bases and J 1 base; bases outside gene matches: 4. Here the CDR3 DNA reads TGTGCCAGCTCGCCCGGGACAGGGTCCTACAATGAGCAGTTCTTC. It encodes CASSPGTGSYNEQFF.

This clone has a single count. The chain employs TRBV24-1 and TRBJ1-4; D not certain. Trimming left V 6 bases short and J 3 bases short, with 13 bases between. Germline V gene data show CDR1 as KGHDR and CDR2 as SFDVKD. This CDR3 has 15 residues. CDR3 sequence: CATSMNGWANEKLFF. The DNA of the CDR3 is TGTGCCACCAGTATGAACGGGTGGGCTAATGAAAAACTGTTTTTT.

With regard to this clone: The sample holds other DNA sequences that translate to the same CDR3. This chain links TRBV5-1 with TRBJ2-7, with D possibly being TRBD2 (5 bases). V was pared by 4 bases and J by 2 bases, with 7 bases between. The CDR3 sequence is 12 residues long. CDR1 is SGHRS and CDR2 is YFSETQ in the germline V gene. CDR3 in amino acids: CASSTGTYEQYF. CDR3 coding DNA: TGCGCCAGCAGCACCGGGACCTACGAGCAGTACTTC.

The rearrangement links TRBV7-2 to TRBJ2-1; D remains unclear. Germline V CDR1 and CDR2: SGHTA, FQGNSA. CDR3 length: 15 amino acids. Trimming shortened V by 3 bases and J by 0 bases, and 9 bases separated the two germline ends. CDR3 protein: CASSFAKSSYNEQFF. CDR3 nucleotide sequence: TGTGCCAGCAGCTTCGCCAAGAGCTCCTACAATGAGCAGTTCTTC.

V gene TRBV4-3 combines with J gene TRBJ1-5, with a possible D match to TRBD1 (5 bases). CDR1 is LGHNA, CDR2 YSLEER, per germline. This CDR3 has 17 residues. V was pared by 1 base and J by 1 base, with 14 bases between. The DNA of the CDR3 is TGCGCCAGCAGCCAAGGACCTTTGGCAGGGAGCAATCAGCCCCAGCATTTT. It encodes CASSQGPLAGSNQPQHF.

This rearrangement joins TRBV25-1 to TRBJ2-5, with 13 positions matching TRBD2. This CDR3 has 15 amino acids. Germline V lookup: CDR1 MGHDK, CDR2 SYGVNS. The V gene end was trimmed by 1 base and the J gene end by 6 bases; junction bases not matched to a gene: 2. The CDR3 DNA follows: TGTGCCAGCAGTGAATTGGGACTAGCGGGAAAGACCCAGTACTTC. Its protein is CASSELGLAGKTQYF.

CDR3 sequence: CAISGGTGFDQPQHF. The CDR3 DNA sequence: TGTGCCATCAGTGGTGGGACAGGGTTTGATCAGCCCCAGCATTTT. The V and J genes are TRBV10-3 and TRBJ1-5; 9 positions agree with TRBD1. CDR3 length: 15 amino acids. Germline-derived CDR1 and CDR2 are ENHRY and SYGVKD. Losses at the gene ends were 4 bases for V and 5 bases for J; bases not matched to a gene: 6.

This clone has more than one count but fewer than ten. The chain is built from TRBV7-2 and TRBJ1-4; 8 positions agree with TRBD1. Trimming cost V 5 bases and J 7 bases; bases outside gene matches: 9. Per germline, CDR1 SGHTA and CDR2 FQGNSA. This CDR3 is 15 amino acids long. CDR3 residues: CASSRGQGRGEKLFF. CDR3 nucleotide sequence: TGTGCCAGCAGCCGCGGACAGGGAAGAGGTGAAAAACTGTTTTTT.

V gene TRBV20-1 combines with J gene TRBJ1-2, with 7 bases matching TRBD1. This CDR3 contains 13 residues. V was clipped by 3 bases and J by 4 bases; unmatched bases: 5. The V gene's germline CDR1 is DFQATT and CDR2 SNEGSKA (reference sequence). The CDR3 DNA reads TGCAGTGCTAGTAACAGGGGTAGCTATGGCTACACCTTC. This sequence encodes CSASNRGSYGYTF.

This chain connects TRBV9 to TRBJ1-3; a weak D match, TRBD1 (6 bases). The germline V gene has CDR1 SGDLS and CDR2 YYNGEE. Trimming stripped 4 bases from V and 1 base from J, with 15 bases between. CDR3 length: 16 residues. The CDR3 here is CASSSQGGGSGNTIYF. As DNA, the CDR3 is TGTGCCAGCAGCTCCCAAGGGGGTGGGTCTGGAAACACCATATATTTT.

In its sample, this clone was seen a few times. The gene calls are TRBV7-2 and TRBJ2-2; D is perhaps TRBD2 (5 bases). V lost 5 bases to trimming and J lost 3 bases, with 16 bases between them. This CDR3 is built from 16 residues. The germline V gene has CDR1 SGHTA and CDR2 FQGNSA. This CDR3 is CASSPPNAGDTGELFF. In nucleotides, the CDR3 is TGTGCCAGCAGCCCTCCAAATGCGGGCGACACCGGGGAGCTGTTTTTT.

V is TRBV7-8 and J is TRBJ2-1; D may be TRBD1 (6 bases). V was shortened by 5 bases and J by 2 bases, with 16 bases between the two germline ends. Germline V gene lookup returns CDR1 SGHVS and CDR2 FQNEAQ. There are 16 residues in the CDR3. The DNA of the CDR3 is TGTGCCAGCAGCGTAAACAGGGTTCAGCCCTACAATGAGCAGTTCTTC. The encoded protein is CASSVNRVQPYNEQFF.

This clone was seen only once. This sequence joins TRBV27 and TRBJ2-1, with D possibly matching TRBD2 (5 bases). The V gene lost 5 bases and the J gene lost 6 bases, with 20 bases spanning the gap. The CDR3 length is 16 residues. Germline CDR1 and CDR2: MNHEY and SMNVEV (reference sequence). As DNA, the CDR3 is TGTGCCAGCAGTCCCCGCGATCGGGGTACGTTCAATGAGCAGTTCTTC. The encoded protein is CASSPRDRGTFNEQFF.

The genes are TRBV4-2 and TRBJ1-5; possible D gene TRBD1, 6 bases. The CDR3 is made up of 18 amino acids. The ends were cut back, 8 bases at V and 0 bases at J, with 23 bases in the middle. The V gene's germline CDR1 is LGHNA and CDR2 YNFKEQ. The CDR3 is CASSRNQQGQFSNQPQHF. The CDR3 DNA is TGTGCCAGCTCGCGGAACCAACAGGGACAATTTAGCAATCAGCCCCAGCATTTT.